One and the same sample provided the 25 T cell receptor beta chains below, sequenced in a study of OX40 agonist ivuxolimab in advanced cancers. Repertoires were generated with immunoSEQ multiplex PCR, while TCRdb's copy carries only in-frame clones and drops some. This sample has almost 70,000 clones; about nine tenths occur once, and the top ten carry approximately 4%. Source: CD4+ or CD8+ T cells sorted from blood, taken in a trial of the OX40 agonist ivuxolimab. All receptors derive from an adult with an advanced solid tumor such as melanoma, head and neck, liver or kidney cancer.

V is TRBV7-6 and J is TRBJ1-3; no reliable D call. Per the germline V gene, CDR1 is SGHVS and CDR2 is FNYEAQ. The CDR3 totals 17 residues. Between the trimmed V and J ends, which lost 5 bases and 3 bases, there was a span of 20 bases. This chain's CDR3 is CASSAIAFGNSGNTIYF. The DNA of the CDR3 is TGTGCCAGCAGCGCCATTGCCTTTGGTAACAGTGGAAACACCATATATTTT.

The chain employs TRBV5-1 and TRBJ2-5; D gene ambiguous. In germline, CDR1 is SGHRS, CDR2 YFSETQ. The V and J ends lost 4 bases and 5 bases respectively, with 12 bases between them. This CDR3 contains 13 residues. CDR3 residues: CASSRELGETQYF. CDR3 nucleotide sequence: TGCGCCAGCAGCAGGGAACTCGGTGAGACCCAGTACTTC.

The CDR3 nucleotides read TGTGCCAGCAGCGCAACCTTCGACAGGGGAATAAATGGCTACACCTTC. Encoded protein: CASSATFDRGINGYTF. The genes are TRBV9 and TRBJ1-2; the match to TRBD1 covers 8 bases. Trimming took 3 bases from V and 6 from J; bases not matched to a gene: 13. CDR3 length equals 16 residues. Germline assignment: CDR1 SGDLS and CDR2 YYNGEE.

The genes are TRBV2 and TRBJ2-4, with a weak D call TRBD2 (7 bases). This CDR3 region has 14 residues. V lost 6 bases to trimming and J lost 7 bases, with 16 bases between them. The germline gives CDR1 SNHLY, CDR2 FYNNEI. CDR3 region: CASSVEGGGNIQYF. CDR3 coding DNA: TGTGCCAGCAGCGTGGAGGGAGGGGGGAACATTCAGTACTTC.

The chain uses TRBV27 and TRBJ1-1, with TRBD1 matching over 9 bases. CDR3 length: 17 residues. The trim removed 6 bases at V and 4 bases at J, leaving 15 bases unmatched. Germline CDR1 is MNHEY and CDR2 is SMNVEV (reference sequence). In DNA, the CDR3 is TGTGCCAGCAGGTTGGGACAGGGCCGCTTTGAAAGCACTGAAGCTTTCTTT. Protein: CASRLGQGRFESTEAFF.

The rearrangement links TRBV6-4 to TRBJ1-5; D is undetermined. The germline CDR1 and CDR2 sequences are MRHNA and SNTAGT. V dropped 0 bases and J dropped 2 bases, with 11 bases sitting between them. CDR3 size: 16 residues. In nucleotides, the CDR3 is TGTGCCAGCAGTGACTCGCAAGGGAACGGCAATCAGCCCCAGCATTTT. It codes for CASSDSQGNGNQPQHF.

J is TRBJ1-4 and V is TRBV28; 8 positions agree with TRBD1. CDR3 length: 15 residues. Germline V gene lookup returns CDR1 MDHEN and CDR2 SYDVKM. V was pared by 5 bases and J by 1 base, with 3 bases of the junction left unmatched. CDR3: CASSNTGGTNEKLFF. As DNA, the CDR3 is TGTGCCAGCAGTAACACAGGGGGAACTAATGAAAAACTGTTTTTT.

The rearrangement joins TRBV6-5 to TRBJ1-4; tentatively, D is TRBD1 (5 bases). Germline V gene lookup returns CDR1 MNHEY and CDR2 SVGAGI. CDR3 length equals 13 residues. V shed 6 bases and J shed 7 bases, with 12 bases lying between them. CDR3 region: CASRAGWFEKLFF. CDR3 in DNA: TGTGCCAGCAGGGCAGGGTGGTTTGAAAAACTGTTTTTT.

This sequence joins TRBV5-1 and TRBJ1-1, with D possibly TRBD1 on 6 matching bases. The V end was cut by 2 bases, the J end by 0 bases, with 8 bases between. This CDR3 contains 14 residues. The V gene's germline CDR1 is SGHRS and CDR2 YFSETQ. The CDR3 spells CASSFQGLNTEAFF. In DNA form, the CDR3 reads TGCGCCAGCAGCTTCCAGGGGCTGAACACTGAAGCTTTCTTT.

This chain links TRBV9 with TRBJ2-7; 8 nucleotides align to TRBD1. Looked up from germline, CDR1 is SGDLS and CDR2 is YYNGEE. This CDR3 has 16 residues. The ends lost 3 bases at V and 1 base at J; junction bases unmatched: 9. In DNA, the CDR3 is TGTGCCAGCAGCGCCCTCGGACAGGGATCGTCCTACGAGCAGTACTTC. Translated: CASSALGQGSSYEQYF.

This clone was seen more than once but under ten times. The CDR3 loop reads CASSPSQVVDNEQFF. DNA of the CDR3: TGTGCCAGCTCACCATCCCAGGTGGTTGATAATGAGCAGTTCTTC. The V call is TRBV18, the J call TRBJ2-1, with no clear D. The CDR3 is made up of 15 amino acids. Germline values: CDR1 KGHSH, CDR2 LQKENI. The germline V and J ends were trimmed by 2 bases and 7 bases, with 15 bases remaining between them.

The J gene is TRBJ2-7, the V gene TRBV7-3; 10 bases match TRBD2. This CDR3 is built from 14 residues. The germline gives CDR1 SGHTA, CDR2 FQGTGA. The V gene end was trimmed by 5 bases and the J gene end by 2 bases; junction bases not matched to a gene: 3. The CDR3, as DNA: TGTGCCAGCAGCACGGGACTAGCGACCTACGAGCAGTACTTC. Translated: CASSTGLATYEQYF.

This sequence joins TRBV7-9 and TRBJ1-2; D remains ambiguous. Trimming shortened V by 5 bases and J by 8 bases, and 15 bases separated the two germline ends. CDR1 is SEHNR and CDR2 is FQNEAQ in the germline V gene (reference sequence). The CDR3 length is 13 residues. In DNA form, the CDR3 reads TGTGCCAGCAGCCCCGGGTTGTATGGAGGCTACACCTTC. Protein product: CASSPGLYGGYTF.

The chain uses TRBV5-6 and TRBJ2-1, with no clear D. The length of the CDR3 is 11 residues. Germline V lookup: CDR1 SGHDT, CDR2 YYEEEE. Trimming removed 2 bases at V and 8 bases at J, with 5 bases between. The CDR3 nucleotides are TGTGCCAGCAGCTTCGACCATGAGCAGTTCTTC. Amino acids: CASSFDHEQFF.

Note on this clone: Mismatch with germline at one junction end may stem from a read error. V gene TRBV15 combines with J gene TRBJ2-2, with D maybe TRBD2 (5 bases). This CDR3 contains 17 residues. Germline CDR1 and CDR2: LNHNV and YYDKDF (reference sequence). CDR3 protein: CATSSGNGRGNAGELFF. CDR3 sequence (DNA): TGTGCCACCAGCAGTGGGAACGGTCGAGGGAACGCCGGGGAGCTGTTTTTT. The variable domain in full, with the rest retrieved from reference TRBV15 and TRBJ2-2, is DAMVIQNPRYQVTQFGKPVTLSCSQTLNHNVMYWYQQKSSQAPKLLFHYYDKDFNNEADTPDNFQSRRPNTSFCFLDIRSPGLGDTAMYLCATSSGNGRGNAGELFFGEGSRLTVL.

This chain links TRBV11-1 with TRBJ2-3; D may be TRBD1 (6 bases). Per the germline V gene, CDR1 is SGHAT and CDR2 is FQDESV (reference sequence). Trimming stripped 8 bases from V and 4 bases from J, with 16 bases between. The CDR3 is made up of 14 amino acids. The CDR3 DNA follows: TGTGCCAGCCTCAAGGGCAGGGGTCCAGATACGCAGTATTTT. This encodes CASLKGRGPDTQYF.

The V gene is TRBV10-3, the J gene TRBJ2-7, with 9 nucleotides matching TRBD1. The CDR3 totals 13 residues. Losses at the gene ends were 9 bases for V and 4 bases for J; bases not matched to a gene: 7. Per the germline V gene, CDR1 is ENHRY and CDR2 is SYGVKD. CDR3 loop: CAITGTGLYEQYF. CDR3 nucleotides: TGTGCCATAACCGGGACAGGGTTATACGAGCAGTACTTC.

V and J are TRBV19 and TRBJ1-3; D uncertain. The CDR3 has 14 amino acids. V dropped 6 bases and J dropped 4 bases, with 13 bases sitting between them. Germline CDR1 and CDR2: LNHDA and SQIVND (reference sequence). The CDR3 sequence: CASRKAGLGNTIYF. CDR3 DNA: TGTGCCAGTAGGAAGGCCGGATTAGGAAACACCATATATTTT.

The J gene is TRBJ2-7, the V gene TRBV11-2; TRBD1 aligns across 10 bases. The J segment lost 3 bases and the V segment lost 4 bases, leaving 6 bases of the junction unmatched. The germline V gene encodes CDR1 SGHAT and CDR2 FQNNGV. The CDR3 length is 15 residues. CDR3 in DNA: TGTGCCAGCAGCTCGACAGGGGGCCGCAACTACGAGCAGTACTTC. Translating it yields CASSSTGGRNYEQYF.

The V call is TRBV6-1, the J call TRBJ2-5, with unresolved D. This CDR3 region has 13 residues. Germline CDR1 is MNHNS and CDR2 is SASEGT. Trimming removed 3 bases from V and 2 bases from J, with 7 bases in between. The CDR3 region has the DNA TGTGCCAGCAGTGATCTGATACAAGAGACCCAGTACTTC. Amino acids: CASSDLIQETQYF.

The J gene is TRBJ1-1, the V gene TRBV5-1; the D is unclear. Between the trimmed V and J ends, which lost 4 bases and 2 bases, there was a span of 9 bases. The CDR3 length is 13 residues. Germline V gives CDR1 SGHRS, CDR2 YFSETQ. CDR3 in amino acids: CASSDQANTEAFF. The CDR3 nucleotides are TGCGCCAGCAGCGACCAAGCTAACACTGAAGCTTTCTTT.

The J gene is TRBJ2-4, the V gene TRBV7-9; D not certain. CDR1 is SEHNR and CDR2 is FQNEAQ in the germline V gene (reference sequence). This CDR3 is 14 amino acids long. Trimming shortened V by 0 bases and J by 6 bases, and 9 bases separated the two germline ends. CDR3: CASSLAGQVNIQYF. As DNA, the CDR3 is TGTGCCAGCAGCTTAGCGGGTCAGGTAAACATTCAGTACTTC. Based on the CDR3 plus reference TRBV7-9 and TRBJ2-4, the full variable domain is DTGVSQNPRHKITKRGQNVTFRCDPISEHNRLYWYRQTLGQGPEFLTYFQNEAQLEKSRLLSDRFSAERPKGSFSTLEIQRTEQGDSAMYLCASSLAGQVNIQYFGAGTRLSVL.

The J gene is TRBJ1-5, the V gene TRBV5-5; D is undetermined. Germline assignment: CDR1 SGHKS and CDR2 YYEKEE (reference sequence). CDR3 length equals 14 residues. The V gene lost 4 bases and the J gene lost 3 bases, with 11 bases spanning the gap. The CDR3 coding sequence is TGTGCCAGCAGCCTTAACACAGACAATCAGCCCCAGCATTTT. Its protein product is CASSLNTDNQPQHF.

The V gene is TRBV4-3, the J gene TRBJ2-2, with TRBD1 matching over 9 bases. Germline-derived CDR1 and CDR2 are LGHNA and YSLEER. The length of the CDR3 is 16 residues. The V and J ends lost 4 bases and 6 bases, in that order; junction bases with no gene match: 9. The CDR3 is CASSRDTGGSAGELFF. DNA of the CDR3: TGCGCCAGCAGCCGAGACACAGGGGGCAGCGCCGGGGAGCTGTTTTTT.

The chain combines TRBV27 with TRBJ1-5; D unclear. V lost 7 bases and J lost 5, with 18 bases in between. CDR1 is MNHEY, CDR2 SMNVEV, per germline (reference sequence). The CDR3 is 15 amino acids. The CDR3 DNA follows: TGTGCCAGCACCCCCACGTTTTGGGGAGATCAGCCCCAGCATTTT. The encoded protein is CASTPTFWGDQPQHF.